This note documents a single T cell receptor (beta chain) sequence. What it recognizes is unknown. PCR involved 60 Vbeta and 13 Jbeta primers. The table came from immunoSEQ multiplex PCR; TCRdb's copy has only in-frame clones and leaves some out. Its table records some 44,000 clones. This specimen comes from a study of cytomegalovirus exposure and HLA in healthy donors. Study-wide points: TCR beta chains numbering some 150 were designated cytomegalovirus-associated. In presence/absence analyses, roughly uniform sequencing depth across donors was assumed. In a later analysis, compared with equally common non-associated chains, HLA-associated beta chains were more expanded.

Between the trimmed V and J ends, which lost 1 base and 2 bases, there was a span of 12 bases. Per germline, CDR1 MGHRA and CDR2 YSYEKL. There are 16 residues in the CDR3. This TCR was sampled from a woman aged 30 to 39 in good health and CMV-seronegative. This chain joins TRBV4-1 and TRBJ2-1; D possibly corresponds to TRBD1 (5 bases). Sequencing input: PBMCs. Written as DNA, the CDR3 is TGCGCCAGCAGCCAAGCCGCACAGGCGGCCTACAATGAGCAGTTCTTC. Translated, it gives CASSQAAQAAYNEQFF.